This paragraph covers one TCR beta chain sequence. Antigen unknown. The sample originates from a study of T cells after yellow fever vaccination. Study results and caveats: The presence of abundant clonotypes contaminating from the bulk population was possible in FACS-sorted repertoires. Weaker overall was a secondary response that nonetheless peaked faster, on day 5 versus 15. Once the booster was given, most primary-vaccination clones reappeared, at over 95% for CD4 and 88% for CD8.

TCRdb fed the 5' RACE reads into MiXCR, producing one record per CDR3 protein. The sample records about 210,000 distinct CDR3 sequences, around 3.1% being singletons. The receptor was derived from a man aged 18 to 30 who received the YFV17D yellow fever vaccine. Sequencing used CD4+ T cells sorted from PBMCs, obtained 10 days after the yellow fever booster vaccination.

The CDR3: CSFIASGGANEQFF. In DNA, the CDR3 is TGCAGTTTCATCGCTAGCGGGGGTGCAAATGAGCAGTTCTTC. This chain connects TRBV20-1 to TRBJ2-1; 10 bases agree with TRBD2. There are 14 residues in the CDR3. The V gene end was trimmed by 8 bases and the J gene end by 7 bases; junction bases not matched to a gene: 11. In germline, CDR1 is DFQATT, CDR2 SNEGSKA (reference sequence).